What follows describes a single T cell receptor beta chain. The germline CDR1 and CDR2 sequences are SGHNT and YYREEE (reference sequence). Trimming removed 0 bases at V and 5 bases at J, with 11 bases between. There are 14 residues in the CDR3. Naive CD8 cells were CD45RO-negative, positively selected for CCR7, excluding terminally differentiated effector memory CD45RA+ cells. This sample was taken from a study of shared clonotypes between healthy human individuals. Assay used: immunoSEQ multiplex PCR; TCRdb lists only in-frame clones, some missing. This repertoire shows some 2 million clones, less than 95% found once; its top ten account for about 1.1%.

This chain joins TRBV5-4 and TRBJ1-1, with D uncertain. The clonotype comes from a man younger than 30 in good health. Specimen: naive CD8+ T cells sorted from blood. The CDR3 DNA sequence: TGTGCCAGCAGCTTGGGCGTACTGGGAACTGAAGCTTTCTTT. Residues: CASSLGVLGTEAFF.